The present T cell receptor (beta chain) was sequenced within a study of blood T cell repertoires in COVID-19. Study information: The United States, Italy and Spain were the sources of the acute and convalescent COVID-19 samples. PBMCs, B-cell-depleted T cells, or T cells provided the cDNA or gDNA that made up the material.

Per the authors' pipeline: The authors estimated nucleated cell counts from reference gene primer amplification. Profiled with immunoSEQ multiplex PCR; TCRdb holds only in-frame clones, not every one. From that table come the V and J calls and clone size; the DNA was used to work out D and trimming. The sample has 200,000 to 300,000 clones, approximately 80% seen once. This CDR3 is built from 15 residues. The V end was cut by 5 bases, the J end by 0 bases, with 11 bases between. Germline V gene data show CDR1 as SEHNR and CDR2 as FQNEAQ (reference sequence). This TCR came from a woman aged 55-69 years with active or convalescent COVID-19. V and J are TRBV7-9 and TRBJ2-4, with D hard to call. The sequenced material came from peripheral blood. The CDR3 nucleotides read TGTGCCAGCAGCCCGGAGCCTATAGCCAAAAACATTCAGTACTTC. Translated, it gives CASSPEPIAKNIQYF.